This TCR beta chain was sequenced in a study of T cells after yellow fever vaccination. Each CDR3 protein is one row after TCRdb ran MiXCR on the 5' RACE reads. Of around 310,000 distinct CDR3 sequences in the sample, about 9.5% are singletons; the top ten hold approximately 19%. Study-level results: Across the CD4 and CD8 compartments, a small share of clonotypes was present in both.

Worth noting for this clonotype: Its target is unknown.

This CDR3 contains 15 residues. The V and J ends lost 2 bases and 3 bases respectively, with 14 bases between them. CDR1 is SGHKS, CDR2 YYEKEE, per germline (reference sequence). This chain links TRBV5-5 with TRBJ1-2, with D unresolved. This receptor was taken from a man aged 18 to 30 who received the YFV17D yellow fever vaccine. Sequences were derived from PBMCs, sampled on the day of the first yellow fever vaccination. CDR3 DNA sequence: TGTGCCAGCAGCTTATCCATGGGGAAATACTATGGCTACACCTTC. It yields the protein CASSLSMGKYYGYTF.